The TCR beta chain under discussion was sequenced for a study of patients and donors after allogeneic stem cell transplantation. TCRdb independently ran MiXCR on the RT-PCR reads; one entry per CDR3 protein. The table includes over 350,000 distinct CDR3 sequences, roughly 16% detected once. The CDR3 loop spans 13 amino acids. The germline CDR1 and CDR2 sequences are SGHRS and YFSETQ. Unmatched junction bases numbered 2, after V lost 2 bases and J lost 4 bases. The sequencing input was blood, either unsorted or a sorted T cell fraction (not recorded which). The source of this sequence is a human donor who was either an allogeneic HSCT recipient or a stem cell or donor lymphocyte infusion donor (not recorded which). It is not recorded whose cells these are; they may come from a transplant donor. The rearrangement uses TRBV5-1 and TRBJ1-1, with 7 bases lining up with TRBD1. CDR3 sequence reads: CASSFRDSTEAFF. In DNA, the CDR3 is TGCGCCAGCAGCTTTCGGGACAGCACTGAAGCTTTCTTT.